What follows are 17 T cell receptor beta chains derived from one specimen sequenced in a study of siplizumab effects on memory and regulatory T cells. This table comes from immunoSEQ multiplex PCR, and its TCRdb copy is limited to in-frame clones, with some not included. There are 75,000 to 100,000 clones in the sample; 85% to 95% occur only once, and approximately 1.4% lies in the top ten. What was sequenced was non-Treg CD4+ T cells sorted from blood. The receptors come from a human donor in good health.

This clone showed up just once. The chain links TRBV6-4 to TRBJ1-5, with D uncertain. Germline assignment: CDR1 MRHNA and CDR2 SNTAGT. There are 13 residues in the CDR3. V gave up 3 bases and J gave up 5 bases, with 8 bases separating them. The CDR3 spells CASSEEVDQPQHF. CDR3 in DNA: TGTGCCAGCAGTGAAGAGGTCGATCAGCCCCAGCATTTT.

V is TRBV5-1 and J is TRBJ1-4; D unclear. The CDR3 spans 14 residues. Germline V gene sequence: CDR1 SGHRS, CDR2 YFSETQ. The germline V and J ends were trimmed by 5 bases and 3 bases, with 11 bases remaining between them. CDR3 amino acids: CASRPGPSNEKLFF. In DNA form, the CDR3 reads TGCGCCAGCAGACCCGGGCCATCTAATGAAAAACTGTTTTTT.

V gene TRBV6-1 combines with J gene TRBJ2-3, with 10 bases matching TRBD2. V trimming: 2 bases; J trimming: 5 bases; junction bases outside the gene matches: 7. This CDR3 is 16 amino acids long. CDR1 and CDR2 (germline): MNHNS, SASEGT. DNA of the CDR3: TGTGCCAGCAGTGAATTTCCTAGCGGGAGTCGAGATACGCAGTATTTT. Residues: CASSEFPSGSRDTQYF.

V and J are TRBV30 and TRBJ2-7; 7 nucleotides line up with TRBD1. V lost 5 bases and J lost 1; bases outside the gene matches: 11. Germline-derived CDR1 and CDR2 are GTSNPN and SVGIG (reference sequence). This CDR3 has 15 residues. The CDR3 sequence is CAWGDSSRTSYEQYF. CDR3 DNA sequence: TGTGCCTGGGGGGACAGCTCCCGCACATCCTACGAGCAGTACTTC.

V and J are TRBV18 and TRBJ2-2; D is ambiguous. Germline-derived CDR1 and CDR2 are KGHSH and LQKENI. CDR3 size: 11 residues. Trimming left V 6 bases short and J 4 bases short, with 3 bases between. The CDR3 region has the DNA TGTGCCAGCTCGGGCACCGGGGAGCTGTTTTTT. Encoded protein: CASSGTGELFF.

This clone was seen just once. The gene calls are TRBV5-1 and TRBJ2-6; TRBD1 aligns across 10 bases. Germline V CDR1 and CDR2: SGHRS, YFSETQ. V dropped 4 bases and J dropped 2; count of bases not matched to a gene: 9. This CDR3 is built from 18 residues. The CDR3 DNA follows: TGCGCCAGCAGCCAACTGGACAGGGGGTATACTGGGGCCAACGTCCTGACTTTC. Translated: CASSQLDRGYTGANVLTF. Supplemented by reference TRBV5-1 and TRBJ2-6, the full variable domain reads KAGVTQTPRYLIKTRGQQVTLSCSPISGHRSVSWYQQTPGQGLQFLFEYFSETQRNKGNFPGRFSGRQFSNSRSEMNVSTLELGDSALYLCASSQLDRGYTGANVLTFGAGSRLTVL.

This chain connects TRBV19 to TRBJ2-7; D may be TRBD1 or TRBD2 (5 bases each). This CDR3 is built from 18 residues. V lost 3 bases and J lost 3, with 24 bases in between. The germline V gene encodes CDR1 LNHDA and CDR2 SQIVND (reference sequence). CDR3 DNA sequence: TGTGCCAGTAGTATCAGGGTGAAGCGGCAAGGCCATTTCTACGAGCAGTACTTC. Its translation is CASSIRVKRQGHFYEQYF.

In this sample, this clone turned up once. The V call is TRBV18, the J call TRBJ1-1; D perhaps matches TRBD1 (6 bases). The V gene's germline CDR1 is KGHSH and CDR2 LQKENI. This CDR3 has 13 residues. V was shortened by 4 bases and J by 1 base, with 7 bases between the two germline ends. As DNA, the CDR3 is TGTGCCAGCTCACAGGACAGGAACACTGAAGCTTTCTTT. This translates into CASSQDRNTEAFF.

The V gene is TRBV25-1, the J gene TRBJ1-5; D is perhaps TRBD1 (6 bases). The V gene lost 2 bases and the J gene lost 2 bases, with 19 bases spanning the gap. Per germline, CDR1 MGHDK and CDR2 SYGVNS. The CDR3 sequence is 18 residues long. The CDR3 DNA follows: TGTGCCAGCAGTGAAAGGGGGACCGAGGGGGAAGGCAATCAGCCCCAGCATTTT. Its translation is CASSERGTEGEGNQPQHF.

This clone was seen just once. J is TRBJ2-1 and V is TRBV11-3; TRBD2 aligns across 10 bases. V lost 1 base to trimming and J lost 10 bases; unmatched junction nucleotides: 7. Germline loops: CDR1 SGHNT, CDR2 YENEEA. This CDR3 contains 15 residues. The CDR3 DNA reads TGTGCCAGCAGCTTAGTTCTAGCGGGAGTGGGCGAGCAGTTCTTC. This codes for CASSLVLAGVGEQFF.

The chain couples TRBV18 to TRBJ2-7; TRBD1 might be the D (5 bases). Germline loops: CDR1 KGHSH, CDR2 LQKENI. V lost 3 bases to trimming and J lost 2 bases, with 8 bases between them. CDR3 length equals 13 residues. CDR3 DNA: TGTGCCAGCTCACCGGGGCCGACCTACGAGCAGTACTTC. Translating gives CASSPGPTYEQYF. Full variable domain (missing parts from reference TRBV18 and TRBJ2-7): NAGVMQNPRHLVRRRGQEARLRCSPMKGHSHVYWYRQLPEEGLKFMVYLQKENIIDESGMPKERFSAEFPKEGPSILRIQQVVRGDSAAYFCASSPGPTYEQYFGPGTRLTVT.

As DNA, the CDR3 is TGTGCCAGCAGTTACGATTCCGGGGGGGTAGTCCCCGAGCAGTACTTC. Amino acid sequence: CASSYDSGGVVPEQYF. The chain couples TRBV6-5 to TRBJ2-7; TRBD2 agrees at 8 bases. V lost 2 bases to trimming and J lost 6 bases; unmatched junction nucleotides: 12. Germline values: CDR1 MNHEY, CDR2 SVGAGI. CDR3 length: 16 residues.

The chain has TRBV5-1 and TRBJ1-4; 8 bases map to TRBD1. Losses at the gene ends were 0 bases for V and 8 bases for J; bases not matched to a gene: 6. The CDR3 consists of 15 residues. CDR1 and CDR2 from the germline V gene are SGHRS and YFSETQ. In nucleotides, the CDR3 is TGCGCCAGCAGCTTGGGGGACAGGTATCCAGAAAAACTGTTTTTT. As protein: CASSLGDRYPEKLFF.

The gene calls are TRBV19 and TRBJ2-2; D gene unclear. Trimming cost V 3 bases and J 2 bases, with 7 bases left between them. This CDR3 region has 14 residues. Germline CDR1 and CDR2: LNHDA and SQIVND (reference sequence). The CDR3 sequence is CASSISLNTGELFF. The CDR3, as DNA: TGTGCCAGTAGTATTAGCCTAAACACCGGGGAGCTGTTTTTT.

The chain is built from TRBV7-8 and TRBJ1-1, with 10 bases aligning to TRBD1. The CDR3 is 16 residues long. Germline-derived CDR1 and CDR2 are SGHVS and FQNEAQ. The J segment lost 5 bases and the V segment lost 5 bases, leaving 11 bases of the junction unmatched. The chain's CDR3 is CASSPRRDRGRTEAFF. The CDR3 nucleotides are TGTGCCAGCAGCCCCCGGAGAGACAGGGGGCGAACTGAAGCTTTCTTT.

The chain links TRBV28 to TRBJ2-3; perhaps TRBD2 as D (5 bases). Germline V CDR1 and CDR2: MDHEN, SYDVKM. V was cut by 6 bases and J by 3 bases, with 16 bases left in between. This CDR3 is built from 15 residues. The CDR3: CASSSSGEGTDTQYF. The DNA for the CDR3 is TGTGCCAGCAGCTCCAGCGGAGAGGGAACAGATACGCAGTATTTT.

The chain recombines TRBV28 with TRBJ1-2, with a possible D match to TRBD1 (5 bases). This CDR3 spans 14 amino acids. Trimming left V 3 bases short and J 8 bases short, with 16 bases between. Germline-derived CDR1 and CDR2 are MDHEN and SYDVKM. For the CDR3, the DNA is TGTGCCAGCAGTTTTACAGGCCGGGATGGGGGCTACACCTTC. Protein product: CASSFTGRDGGYTF.